The present entry profiles one T cell receptor beta chain with its context. As yet, its antigen is unknown. cDNA prepared by RNA extraction and subsequent reverse transcription served as the template for sequencing. Some clones are missing from TCRdb's copy, which holds only in-frame ones; the method was immunoSEQ multiplex PCR. Here the sample spans around 300,000 clones, roughly 63% being singletons. The CDR3 has 14 residues. Looked up from germline, CDR1 is MNHEY and CDR2 is SVGAGI. The junction had 8 bases not matched to a gene; V was cut back by 7 bases and J by 5 bases. This entry comes from a study of CD8+ T cells in alopecia areata. In the study overall: Patients in the study were on tofacitinib for 6 to 18 months, then off it for 6 months. Scoring treated patients' severity relied on the percentage of scalp area affected. Study results and caveats: Numerous clones, expanded in lesions, remained in scalp and blood during tofacitinib.

Indicated treatment: oral pan-JAK inhibitor, 5-10 mg twice daily. Lesional scalp punch biopsies and peripheral blood were collected from alopecia areata patients. The sequencing here drew on CD4+ T cells sorted from blood, taken around week 54, from a patient treated with tofacitinib. J is TRBJ2-3 and V is TRBV6-5, with 8 bases matching TRBD2. This receptor was obtained from a human donor with alopecia areata. CDR3 in amino acids: CASTRGGPQDTQYF. CDR3 DNA: TGTGCCAGCACCCGGGGGGGACCACAAGATACGCAGTATTTT.